Sequencing of this T cell receptor beta chain was carried out in a study of blood T cell repertoires in COVID-19. For the study at large: The United States, Italy and Spain were the sources of the acute and convalescent COVID-19 samples.

Clones were sequenced by immunoSEQ multiplex PCR, and TCRdb holds only the in-frame ones, with some missing. The profile shows some 87,000 clones, 78% of them singletons. Germline V gives CDR1 SGDLS, CDR2 YYNGEE. The CDR3 length is 14 residues. Trimming at V came to 3 bases and at J to 9 bases, leaving 7 bases not matched to a gene. Sequenced input: peripheral blood. The V gene is TRBV9, the J gene TRBJ2-1; 9 bases are shared with TRBD1. The TCR was taken from a human donor in a cohort sampled during active COVID-19. The CDR3 region is CASSAPGTGFEQFF. The CDR3, as DNA: TGTGCCAGCAGCGCCCCCGGGACAGGGTTTGAGCAGTTCTTC.